The sequence of this TCR beta chain was determined in a study of blood T cells in healthy people across ages. The V gene's germline CDR1 is DFQATT and CDR2 SNEGSKA (reference sequence). V dropped 6 bases and J dropped 3 bases, with 12 bases sitting between them. The CDR3 runs to 13 residues. With a J-beta primer mix and a sample-barcoded 5' primer, a second PCR ran 7 to 11 cycles. TCRdb ran MiXCR on the 5' RACE reads and lists one entry per CDR3 protein. This repertoire shows more than 600,000 distinct CDR3 sequences, 20% to 30% found once; its top ten account for 9.4%. This clonotype appeared a few times. These data are also associated with another study on T cells of mothers and their children. That paper states: M1S, a second-PCR primer, added sample barcodes and 2-4 random nucleotides. It was related mother-child pairs that showed slightly higher overlap than unrelated pairs, without reaching significance.

The sequenced sample consisted of blood. The origin of this receptor is a boy younger than 18 in good health. V usage is TRBV20-1 and J usage is TRBJ1-5; D gene unclear. The CDR3 protein is CSAPTNINQPQHF. Written as DNA, the CDR3 is TGCAGTGCCCCGACAAATATCAATCAGCCCCAGCATTTT.